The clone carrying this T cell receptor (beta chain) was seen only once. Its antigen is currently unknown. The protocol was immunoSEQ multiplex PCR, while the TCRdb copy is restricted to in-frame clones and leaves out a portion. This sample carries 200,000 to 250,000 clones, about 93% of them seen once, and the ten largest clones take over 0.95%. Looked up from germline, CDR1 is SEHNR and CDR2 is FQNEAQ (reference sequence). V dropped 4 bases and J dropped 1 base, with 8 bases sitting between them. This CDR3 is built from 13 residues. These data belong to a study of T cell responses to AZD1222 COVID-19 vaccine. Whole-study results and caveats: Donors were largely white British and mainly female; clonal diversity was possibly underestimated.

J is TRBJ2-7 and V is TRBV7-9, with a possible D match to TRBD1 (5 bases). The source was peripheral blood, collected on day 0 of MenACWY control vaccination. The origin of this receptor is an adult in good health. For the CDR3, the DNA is TGTGCCAGCAGCTCCTCAGGGTCCTACGAGCAGTACTTC. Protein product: CASSSSGSYEQYF.